This T cell receptor beta chain originates from a study of Ad26.COV2.S vaccination and SARS-CoV-2 variants. Assay: immunoSEQ multiplex PCR; the TCRdb copy retains only in-frame clones and omits some. The data show 300,000 to 400,000 clones, approximately 90% seen once. Whole-study results and caveats: In vaccinated individuals, spike-specific CD8+ and CD4+ T cell responses reportedly displayed substantial breadth. While placebo recipients had lower spike-specific TCR breadth, vaccine recipients had more. Breadth and depth estimates from TCRs may understate total T cell responses. For non-spike TCRs, breadth in vaccine recipients resembled that in placebo recipients.

As regards this clone: Its specificity is unknown.

Sequences were derived from peripheral blood, sampled after recovery from COVID-19. The origin of this receptor is a human donor who had recovered from COVID-19.

The CDR3 sequence: CASSFNTERWADTQYF. In nucleotides, the CDR3 is TGCGCCAGCAGCTTTAATACTGAACGATGGGCAGATACGCAGTATTTT. J is TRBJ2-3 and V is TRBV5-1; D is uncertain. CDR1 is SGHRS, CDR2 YFSETQ, per germline. V lost 2 bases and J lost 4, with 17 bases in between. The CDR3 is made up of 16 amino acids.